Listed below are T cell receptor beta chains from one sample, sequenced in a study of CD8+CD57+ T cells in acquired aplastic anemia. One entry per CDR3 protein, called by TCRdb with MiXCR from the reads. This table holds under 200,000 distinct CDR3 sequences, approximately 52% found once. Sample: sorted CD4+, CD8+, or CD8+CD57+ T cells (not recorded which) from PBMCs. The receptors were gathered from a human donor with aplastic anemia. CDR3s include the opening cysteine and the closing phenylalanine or tryptophan. A D gene is named only where the DNA matches it firmly. Expanded clones are given a class, and other clones once, few, many or no size at all.

TRBJ1-3	TRBV2	.	.	CASSLTDSGNTIYF	TGTGCCAGCAGCCTGACAGACTCTGGAAACACCATATATTTT
TRBJ2-1	TRBV10-2	TRBD2	.	CASLPGGYNEQFF	TGCGCCAGTCTGCCGGGGGGGTACAATGAGCAGTTCTTC
TRBJ2-2	TRBV7-9	.	.	CASSFPGTENTGELFF	TGTGCCAGCAGCTTCCCGGGGACGGAGAACACCGGGGAGCTGTTTTTT
TRBJ1-3	TRBV7-2	.	.	CASSTSGGNTIYF	TGTGCCAGCAGCACTAGCGGGGGAAACACCATATATTTT
TRBJ2-3	TRBV5-1	TRBD1	many	CASSLGDSGGMATDTQYF	TGCGCCAGCAGCTTGGGGGATTCAGGGGGCATGGCGACAGATACGCAGTATTTT
TRBJ2-7	TRBV2	.	.	CAMTASDSYEQYF	TGTGCCATGACAGCTTCTGACTCCTACGAGCAGTACTTC
TRBJ1-1	TRBV5-1	.	many	CASRPRESMNTEAFF	TGCGCCAGCCGCCCCAGAGAAAGTATGAACACTGAAGCTTTCTTT
TRBJ1-4	TRBV7-2	.	many	CASSLDKGRNEKLFF	TGTGCCAGCAGCTTAGACAAGGGGCGTAATGAAAAACTGTTTTTT
TRBJ2-7	TRBV20-1	TRBD1	.	CSASAQGEFF	TGCAGTGCCTCGGCCCAGGGGGAGTTCTTC
TRBJ2-7	TRBV6-7	.	many	CATPDKTYEQYF	TGTGCCACCCCGGACAAGACCTACGAGCAGTACTTC
TRBJ1-2	TRBV15	.	.	CATSKGGDNYGYTF	TGTGCCACCAGCAAGGGCGGCGATAACTATGGCTACACCTTC
TRBJ1-2	TRBV10-3	.	.	CAISDRQEGSYTF	TGTGCCATCAGTGATAGACAGGAGGGGAGCTACACCTTC
TRBJ1-1	TRBV7-9	.	.	CASSSTSNTEAFF	TGTGCCAGCAGCTCTACATCGAACACTGAAGCTTTCTTT
TRBJ2-7	TRBV7-8	.	.	CASSLGPTGSYEQYF	TGTGCCAGCAGCTTAGGACCAACCGGCTCCTACGAGCAGTACTTC
TRBJ2-5	TRBV7-2	.	.	CASSLLGKTQYF	TGTGCCAGCAGCCTCTTGGGTAAGACCCAGTACTTC
TRBJ2-7	TRBV2	.	many	CASSVGPASYEQYF	TGTGCCAGCAGTGTGGGGCCTGCCTCCTACGAGCAGTACTTC
TRBJ2-7	TRBV7-2	.	many	CASSLTREQYF	TGTGCCAGCAGCCTTACTCGGGAGCAGTACTTC
TRBJ1-2	TRBV20-1	.	.	CSELYGYTF	TGCAGTGAGCTCTATGGCTACACCTTC
TRBJ2-1	TRBV5-1	.	.	CASSRAGGTEQSF	TGCGCCAGCAGCCGGGCTGGGGGCACTGAGCAGTCCTTC
TRBJ1-2	TRBV7-6	.	.	CASSPSDSFGYTF	TGTGCCAGCAGCCCCTCGGACAGTTTCGGCTACACCTTC
TRBJ1-1	TRBV6-5	.	.	CASSLEPMAEAFF	TGTGCCAGCAGTTTGGAACCAATGGCTGAAGCTTTCTTT
TRBJ2-5	TRBV7-7	TRBD2	.	CASSSTSASGETQYF	TGTGCTAGCAGCTCGACTAGCGCGTCGGGGGAGACCCAGTACTTC
TRBJ1-6	TRBV19	TRBD1	.	CASSFGQEPNSPLHF	TGTGCCAGTAGTTTCGGACAGGAGCCAAATTCACCCCTCCACTTT
TRBJ2-1	TRBV5-8	TRBD2	many	CASMREYGNEQFF	TGTGCCAGCATGCGGGAGTACGGGAATGAGCAGTTCTTC
TRBJ1-5	TRBV19	TRBD1	.	CASSSPGGKEPQHF	TGTGCCAGTAGTAGTCCAGGGGGTAAGGAACCCCAGCATTTT
TRBJ2-1	TRBV11-1	.	once	CASSESAGVHEQFF	TGTGCCAGCAGCGAATCGGCAGGGGTCCATGAGCAGTTCTTC
TRBJ2-7	TRBV29-1	.	few	CSASGNYEQYF	TGCAGCGCGAGTGGGAACTACGAGCAGTACTTC
TRBJ2-1	TRBV29-1	.	.	CSVEDWGSEQFF	TGCAGCGTTGAAGACTGGGGGAGCGAGCAGTTCTTC